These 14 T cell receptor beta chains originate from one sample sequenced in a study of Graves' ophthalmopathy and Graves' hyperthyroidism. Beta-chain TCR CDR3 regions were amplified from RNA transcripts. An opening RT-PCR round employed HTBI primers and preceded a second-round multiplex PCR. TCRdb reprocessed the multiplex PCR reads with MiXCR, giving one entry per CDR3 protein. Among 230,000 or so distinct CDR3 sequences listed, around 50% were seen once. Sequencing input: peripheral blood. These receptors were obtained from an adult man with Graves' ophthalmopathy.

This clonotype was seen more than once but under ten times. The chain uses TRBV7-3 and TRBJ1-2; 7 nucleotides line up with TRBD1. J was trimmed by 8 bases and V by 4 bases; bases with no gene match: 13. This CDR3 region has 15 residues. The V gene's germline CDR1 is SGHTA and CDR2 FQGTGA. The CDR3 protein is CASSSTGADRDGYTF. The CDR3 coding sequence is TGTGCCAGCAGCTCCACCGGAGCCGACAGGGACGGCTACACCTTC.

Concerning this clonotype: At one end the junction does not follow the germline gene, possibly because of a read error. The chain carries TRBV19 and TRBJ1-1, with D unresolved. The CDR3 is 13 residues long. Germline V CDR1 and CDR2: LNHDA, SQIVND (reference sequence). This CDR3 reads CASSFQSNAEAFF. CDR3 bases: TGTGCCAGTAGTTTTCAGTCGAACGCTGAAGCTTTCTTT.

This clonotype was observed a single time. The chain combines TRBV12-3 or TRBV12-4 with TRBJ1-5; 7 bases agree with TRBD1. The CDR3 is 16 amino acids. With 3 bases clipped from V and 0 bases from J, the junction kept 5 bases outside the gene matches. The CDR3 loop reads CASSLTGTYSNQPQHF. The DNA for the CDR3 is TGTGCCAGCAGTTTGACAGGGACTTATAGCAATCAGCCCCAGCATTTT.

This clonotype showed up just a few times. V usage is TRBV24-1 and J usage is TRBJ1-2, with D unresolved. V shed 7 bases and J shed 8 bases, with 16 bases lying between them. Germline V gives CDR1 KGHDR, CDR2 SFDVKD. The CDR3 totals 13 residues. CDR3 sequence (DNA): TGTGCCACCAGAGACGGCCAAGAAGTAGGCTACACCTTC. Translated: CATRDGQEVGYTF.

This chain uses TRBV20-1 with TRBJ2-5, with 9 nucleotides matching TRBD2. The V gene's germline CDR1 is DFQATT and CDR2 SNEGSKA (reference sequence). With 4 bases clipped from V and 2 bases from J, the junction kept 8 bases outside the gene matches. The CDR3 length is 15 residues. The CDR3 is CSATSSGANQETQYF. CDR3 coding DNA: TGCAGTGCTACCTCTAGCGGGGCTAATCAAGAGACCCAGTACTTC.

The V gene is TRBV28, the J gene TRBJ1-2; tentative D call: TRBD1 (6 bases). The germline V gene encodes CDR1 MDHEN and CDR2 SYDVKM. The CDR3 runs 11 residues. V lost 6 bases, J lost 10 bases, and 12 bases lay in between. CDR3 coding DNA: TGTGCCAGCAGCGATGACAGGAACTACACCTTC. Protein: CASSDDRNYTF.

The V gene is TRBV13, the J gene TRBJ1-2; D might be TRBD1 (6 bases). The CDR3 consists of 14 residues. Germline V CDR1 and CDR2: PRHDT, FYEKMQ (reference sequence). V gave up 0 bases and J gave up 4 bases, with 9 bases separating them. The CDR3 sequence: CASSLGPGAYGYTF. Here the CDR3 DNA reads TGTGCCAGCAGCTTAGGGCCAGGGGCCTATGGCTACACCTTC.

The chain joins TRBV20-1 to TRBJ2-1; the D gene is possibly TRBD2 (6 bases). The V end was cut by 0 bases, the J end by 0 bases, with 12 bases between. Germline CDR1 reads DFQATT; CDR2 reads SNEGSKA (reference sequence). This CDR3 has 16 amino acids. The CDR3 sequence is CSARDTAGPSYNEQFF. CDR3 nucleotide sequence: TGCAGTGCTAGAGATACGGCGGGACCCTCCTACAATGAGCAGTTCTTC.

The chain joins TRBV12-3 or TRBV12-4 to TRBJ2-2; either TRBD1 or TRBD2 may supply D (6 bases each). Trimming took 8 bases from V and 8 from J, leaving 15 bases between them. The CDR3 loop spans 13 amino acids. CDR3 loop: CASWDLGAGELFF. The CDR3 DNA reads TGTGCCAGCTGGGACTTGGGGGCTGGGGAGCTGTTTTTT.

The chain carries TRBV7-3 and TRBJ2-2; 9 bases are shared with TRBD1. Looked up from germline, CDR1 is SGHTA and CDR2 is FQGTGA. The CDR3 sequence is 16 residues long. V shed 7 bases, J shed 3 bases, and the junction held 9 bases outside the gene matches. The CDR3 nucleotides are TGTGCCAGCACCTACACAACAGGGGGCGACACCGGGGAGCTGTTTTTT. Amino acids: CASTYTTGGDTGELFF.

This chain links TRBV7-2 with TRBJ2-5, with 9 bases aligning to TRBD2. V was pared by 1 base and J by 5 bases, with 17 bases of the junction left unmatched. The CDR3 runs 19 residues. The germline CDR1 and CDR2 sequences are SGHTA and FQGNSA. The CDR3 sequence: CASSLGPLAGTSMAETQYF. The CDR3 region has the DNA TGTGCCAGCAGCTTAGGACCCCTAGCGGGGACTAGTATGGCGGAGACCCAGTACTTC.

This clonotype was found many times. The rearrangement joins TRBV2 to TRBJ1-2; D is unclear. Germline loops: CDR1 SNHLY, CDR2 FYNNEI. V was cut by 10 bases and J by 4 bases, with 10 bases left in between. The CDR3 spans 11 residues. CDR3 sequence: CATGSGYGYTF. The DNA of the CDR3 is TGTGCCACGGGATCGGGCTATGGCTACACCTTC.

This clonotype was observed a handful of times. The CDR3 nucleotides read TGCAGCGTTGTAGGTCTAGCGGGAGTCGGGGAGCTGTTTTTT. This codes for CSVVGLAGVGELFF. J is TRBJ2-2 and V is TRBV29-1, with 10 bases matching TRBD2. Per the germline V gene, CDR1 is SQVTM and CDR2 is ANQGSEA. This CDR3 spans 14 amino acids. With 4 bases clipped from V and 7 bases from J, the junction kept 6 bases outside the gene matches.

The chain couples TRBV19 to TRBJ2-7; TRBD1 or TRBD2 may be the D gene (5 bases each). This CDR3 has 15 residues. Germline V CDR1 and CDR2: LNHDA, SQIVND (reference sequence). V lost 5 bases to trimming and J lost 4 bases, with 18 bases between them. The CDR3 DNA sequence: TGTGCCAGTAGTCCCCGGGACGGAAGATTTTACGAGCAGTACTTC. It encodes CASSPRDGRFYEQYF.